These 7 T cell receptor beta chains originate from one sample sequenced in a study of T cells in Graves' hyperthyroidism and ophthalmopathy (dated by TCRdb to the late 2010s). The library relied on multiplex PCR. Reads for this sample came from an Illumina HiSeq 2000. TCR beta CDR3 regions were amplified from RNA transcripts. For the first round of RT-PCR on the TCR CDR3, the HTBI primer set was used together with the Qiagen OneStep RT-PCR kit. The raw public data were reprocessed by TCRdb itself: fastp quality trimming at Q25, MiXCR clonotype calling, in-frame beta chains only. Rows merge per CDR3 protein into single entries with the most common DNA and genes. The sample table records hundreds of thousands of distinct CDR3 sequences; about 16% of these occur just once. The ten largest clones take up under 35% of the sample. The sequencing input was blood. The receptors were gathered from a woman aged 18-29 years with Graves' ophthalmopathy.

This clonotype was found many times. This chain links TRBV7-6 with TRBJ2-1, with D possibly being TRBD1 (5 bases). The CDR3 extends over 14 amino acids. Trimming left V 4 bases short and J 3 bases short, with 10 bases between. Per the germline V gene, CDR1 is SGHVS and CDR2 is FNYEAQ. The CDR3 nucleotides are TGTGCCAGCAGCTCCAGAGACAGCTACAATGAGCAGTTCTTC. It codes for CASSSRDSYNEQFF. The full variable domain, with the rest looked up from reference TRBV7-6 and TRBJ2-1, is GAGVSQSPRYKVTKRGQDVALRCDPISGHVSLYWYRQALGQGPEFLTYFNYEAQQDKSGLPNDRFSAERPEGSISTLTIQRTEQRDSAMYRCASSSRDSYNEQFFGPGTRLTVL.

Ten or more counts support this clonotype. This sequence joins TRBV28 and TRBJ1-2; 10 nucleotides match TRBD1. After removal of 7 bases from V and 5 bases from J, the junction contained 4 bases not matched to a gene. The CDR3 runs to 13 residues. Per the germline V gene, CDR1 is MDHEN and CDR2 is SYDVKM. CDR3: CASTQGQGYGYTF. The CDR3 DNA sequence: TGTGCCAGCACCCAGGGACAGGGGTATGGCTACACCTTC.

In DNA, the CDR3 is TGCGCCAGCAGCCAGGGAGTTTCTACCTACAATGAGCAGTTCTTC. Residues: CASSQGVSTYNEQFF. The rearrangement links TRBV4-3 to TRBJ2-1; D is perhaps TRBD2 (5 bases). The CDR3 covers 15 residues. Germline CDR1 and CDR2: LGHNA and YSLEER. The V end was cut by 3 bases, the J end by 2 bases, with 11 bases between.

The chain uses TRBV29-1 and TRBJ2-1, with 14 bases aligning to TRBD2. The germline V gene has CDR1 SQVTM and CDR2 ANQGSEA. Losses at the gene ends were 6 bases for V and 6 bases for J; bases not matched to a gene: 13. This CDR3 spans 17 amino acids. The CDR3 DNA follows: TGCAGCGTCTCCTACCCCGGGACTAGCGGGAGTGGCAATGAGCAGTTCTTC. Protein sequence: CSVSYPGTSGSGNEQFF.

Regarding this clonotype: A much larger clone is a single base away; this may be a read error. The V call is TRBV11-1, the J call TRBJ2-2, with D uncertain. The CDR3 covers 17 residues. Trimming took 2 bases from V and 4 from J, leaving 17 bases between them. The germline V gene has CDR1 SGHAT and CDR2 FQDESV (reference sequence). CDR3 DNA: TGTGCCAGCAGCTTATCGCTATCCGCGGCGAGCACCGGGGAGCTGTTTTTT. It codes for CASSLSLSAASTGELFF. Full variable domain (remainder filled in from reference TRBV11-1 and TRBJ2-2): EAEVAQSPRYKITEKSQAVAFWCDPISGHATLYWYRQILGQGPELLVQFQDESVVDDSQLPKDRFSAERLKGVDSTLKIQPAELGDSAMYLCASSLSLSAASTGELFFGEGSRLTVL.

This clonotype appeared many times. The chain couples TRBV6-1 to TRBJ1-6; TRBD1 matches 9 bases. Germline V gene sequence: CDR1 MNHNS, CDR2 SASEGT. This CDR3 has 16 amino acids. With V trimmed by 6 bases and J by 1 base, 4 bases remained unmatched. CDR3: CASRPQGASYNSPLHF. The CDR3 DNA reads TGTGCCAGCAGGCCACAGGGGGCTTCCTATAATTCACCCCTCCACTTT.

In its sample, this clonotype was seen many times. The chain has TRBV18 and TRBJ2-3; 9 bases match TRBD2. V gave up 4 bases and J gave up 1 base; unmatched junction bases: 0. Germline loops: CDR1 KGHSH, CDR2 LQKENI. This CDR3 is built from 14 residues. The CDR3, as DNA: TGTGCCAGCTCACGGACTAGCGGCACAGATACGCAGTATTTT. Translating it yields CASSRTSGTDTQYF.